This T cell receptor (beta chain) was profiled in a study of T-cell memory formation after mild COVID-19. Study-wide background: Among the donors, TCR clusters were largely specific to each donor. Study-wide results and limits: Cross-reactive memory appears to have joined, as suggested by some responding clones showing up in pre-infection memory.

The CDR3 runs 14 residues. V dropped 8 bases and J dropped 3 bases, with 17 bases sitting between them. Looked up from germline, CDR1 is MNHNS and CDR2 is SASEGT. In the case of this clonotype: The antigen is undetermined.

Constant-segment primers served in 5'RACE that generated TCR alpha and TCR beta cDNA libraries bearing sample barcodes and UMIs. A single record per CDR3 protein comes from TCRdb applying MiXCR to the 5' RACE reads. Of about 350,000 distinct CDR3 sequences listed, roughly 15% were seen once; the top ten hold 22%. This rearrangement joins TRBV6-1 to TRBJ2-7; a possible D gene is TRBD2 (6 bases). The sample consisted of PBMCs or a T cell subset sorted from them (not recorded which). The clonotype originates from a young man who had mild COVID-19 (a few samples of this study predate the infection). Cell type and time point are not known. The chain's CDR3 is CASRRSSDHYEQYF. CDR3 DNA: TGTGCCAGCCGTCGTTCTAGCGACCACTACGAGCAGTACTTC.